These 18 T cell receptor beta chains originate from one sample sequenced in a study of glioma-infiltrating T cells after dendritic cell vaccination. As for time point: after dendritic cell vaccination, including at tumor progression/relapse. Profiling relied on immunoSEQ multiplex PCR, and the TCRdb table lists in-frame clones only, not all of them. This repertoire shows approximately 92,000 clones, roughly 80% found once; its top ten account for about 5.7%. The sample consisted of blood, taken after dendritic cell vaccination. The source is a human donor with glioblastoma.

This clone was detected only a few times. The rearrangement joins TRBV7-8 to TRBJ2-5, with a possible D match to TRBD1 (6 bases). CDR3 length: 16 amino acids. Germline CDR1 SGHVS, CDR2 FQNEAQ. V dropped 5 bases and J dropped 2 bases, with 18 bases sitting between them. The CDR3 protein is CASSPGQFLLQETQYF. CDR3 nucleotides: TGTGCCAGCAGCCCCGGACAGTTTCTATTACAAGAGACCCAGTACTTC.

The V call is TRBV30, the J call TRBJ1-2; 10 nucleotides align to TRBD1. Germline trimming cut 8 bases from V and 7 bases from J; bases unmatched to any gene: 7. The CDR3 spans 12 residues. The germline CDR1 and CDR2 sequences are GTSNPN and SVGIG (reference sequence). The CDR3 reads CAGGQGLSGYTF. CDR3 bases: TGTGCCGGGGGACAGGGGCTTAGTGGCTACACCTTC.

V and J are TRBV28 and TRBJ2-1; TRBD2 is a possible D gene (6 bases). CDR3 size: 17 residues. Trimming removed 4 bases at V and 0 bases at J, with 16 bases between. Germline assignment: CDR1 MDHEN and CDR2 SYDVKM. CDR3 loop: CASSYPTSSNSYNEQFF. CDR3 DNA sequence: TGTGCCAGCAGTTACCCGACTAGTTCCAACTCCTACAATGAGCAGTTCTTC.

This chain joins TRBV19 and TRBJ1-5; 8 bases map to TRBD1. V dropped 7 bases and J dropped 7; count of bases not matched to a gene: 6. CDR1 LNHDA and CDR2 SQIVND come from the germline V gene (reference sequence). This CDR3 comprises 13 residues. The CDR3 sequence is CASTDRVDQPQHF. The CDR3 nucleotides read TGTGCCAGTACGGACAGGGTAGACCAGCCCCAGCATTTT.

The chain is built from TRBV4-2 and TRBJ1-1; tentative D call: TRBD1 (5 bases). The CDR3 runs 14 residues. V was clipped by 8 bases and J by 7 bases, with 20 bases between them. From germline, CDR1 is LGHNA and CDR2 YNFKEQ. CDR3 sequence: CASSSRQFYSEAFF. The CDR3 nucleotides are TGTGCCAGCTCGTCAAGACAGTTTTACAGTGAAGCTTTCTTT.

The chain links TRBV18 to TRBJ1-1; tentative D call: TRBD1 (6 bases). Germline values: CDR1 KGHSH, CDR2 LQKENI. CDR3 size: 16 residues. Trimming took 4 bases from V and 1 from J, leaving 16 bases between them. The CDR3, as DNA: TGTGCCAGCTCACTCGGACTTACAGGGCCGAACACTGAAGCTTTCTTT. Protein product: CASSLGLTGPNTEAFF. Drawing the rest from reference TRBV18 and TRBJ1-1, the complete variable domain is NAGVMQNPRHLVRRRGQEARLRCSPMKGHSHVYWYRQLPEEGLKFMVYLQKENIIDESGMPKERFSAEFPKEGPSILRIQQVVRGDSAAYFCASSLGLTGPNTEAFFGQGTRLTVV.

This sequence joins TRBV6-6 and TRBJ1-6; D is ambiguous. The V end lost 6 bases, the J end lost 4 bases, and 13 bases lay between the germline ends. This CDR3 is 15 amino acids long. Looked up from germline, CDR1 is MNHNY and CDR2 is SVGAGI (reference sequence). CDR3 loop: CASRPAVSYNSPLHF. CDR3 bases: TGTGCCAGCAGACCTGCGGTCAGTTATAATTCACCCCTCCACTTT.

The chain combines TRBV29-1 with TRBJ1-2, with no clear D. The CDR3 is 11 amino acids. From germline, CDR1 is SQVTM and CDR2 ANQGSEA. Trimming removed 3 bases at V and 8 bases at J, with 10 bases between. CDR3 amino acids: CSVDGGSGYTF. In nucleotides, the CDR3 is TGCAGCGTTGACGGAGGCTCAGGCTACACCTTC.

The V call is TRBV7-2, the J call TRBJ2-1; 7 nucleotides align to TRBD2. This CDR3 is built from 16 residues. Germline-derived CDR1 and CDR2 are SGHTA and FQGNSA. Trimming took 1 base from V and 5 from J; bases not matched to a gene: 8. This CDR3 is CASSLELTSPNNEQFF. CDR3 DNA sequence: TGTGCCAGCAGCTTAGAATTGACTAGCCCGAACAATGAGCAGTTCTTC.

This clone was found once. The V gene is TRBV19, the J gene TRBJ2-7; 9 bases match TRBD1. J was trimmed by 3 bases and V by 3 bases; bases with no gene match: 6. The CDR3 contains 15 residues. CDR1 is LNHDA and CDR2 is SQIVND in the germline V gene (reference sequence). The CDR3, as DNA: TGTGCCAGTAGTATCTCCGGGACAGGGCTCTACGAGCAGTACTTC. It specifies CASSISGTGLYEQYF.

This rearrangement joins TRBV27 to TRBJ1-5; no reliable D call. V lost 2 bases and J lost 3, with 8 bases in between. The CDR3 consists of 14 residues. The V gene's germline CDR1 is MNHEY and CDR2 SMNVEV (reference sequence). CDR3 loop: CASSLNSYNQPQHF. In DNA form, the CDR3 reads TGTGCCAGCAGTTTAAACAGCTACAATCAGCCCCAGCATTTT.

The V call is TRBV9, the J call TRBJ2-7; TRBD2 might be the D (5 bases). Trimming removed 2 bases from V and 0 bases from J, with 9 bases in between. The CDR3 consists of 14 residues. Germline V lookup: CDR1 SGDLS, CDR2 YYNGEE. The CDR3: CASSVTGSSYEQYF. The CDR3, as DNA: TGTGCCAGCAGCGTTACGGGGAGCTCCTACGAGCAGTACTTC.

There are a few counts of this clone. The genes are TRBV5-1 and TRBJ2-1, with a weak D call TRBD1 (5 bases). This CDR3 region has 16 residues. Trimming took 0 bases from V and 8 from J, leaving 18 bases between them. Germline CDR1 and CDR2: SGHRS and YFSETQ. The CDR3 DNA follows: TGCGCCAGCAGCTTGGATGCAGGGCGCTACATCGATGAGCAGTTCTTC. Translating gives CASSLDAGRYIDEQFF.

The CDR3 sequence is CASSVGWVRGMYGYTF. The CDR3 nucleotides read TGTGCCAGCAGCGTGGGTTGGGTCAGGGGGATGTATGGCTACACCTTC. The chain employs TRBV11-2 and TRBJ1-2, with 7 bases aligning to TRBD1. This CDR3 is 16 amino acids long. Germline CDR1 reads SGHAT; CDR2 reads FQNNGV. After removal of 5 bases from V and 5 bases from J, the junction contained 14 bases not matched to a gene.

V and J are TRBV5-1 and TRBJ2-1, with 9 bases identical to TRBD2. The CDR3 extends over 13 amino acids. Germline V gene sequence: CDR1 SGHRS, CDR2 YFSETQ. V lost 2 bases to trimming and J lost 7 bases; unmatched junction nucleotides: 1. CDR3 bases: TGCGCCAGCAGCTTAGCGGGAGGAAATGAGCAGTTCTTC. Translated, it gives CASSLAGGNEQFF.

V usage is TRBV7-9 and J usage is TRBJ2-3; D unclear. Trimming pared 2 bases from V and 5 bases from J, leaving 8 bases between. This CDR3 region has 13 residues. CDR1 is SEHNR, CDR2 FQNEAQ, per germline (reference sequence). For the CDR3, the DNA is TGTGCCAGCAGCTTAAAACGAGGAGATACGCAGTATTTT. Translation gives CASSLKRGDTQYF.

The chain combines TRBV19 with TRBJ1-3; D is unclear. Trimming left V 6 bases short and J 0 bases short, with 6 bases between. From germline, CDR1 is LNHDA and CDR2 SQIVND (reference sequence). This CDR3 contains 13 residues. Written as DNA, the CDR3 is TGTGCCAGTAGCCAGAACTCTGGAAACACCATATATTTT. The encoded protein is CASSQNSGNTIYF. The entire variable domain, with the rest obtained from reference TRBV19 and TRBJ1-3, is as follows: DGGITQSPKYLFRKEGQNVTLSCEQNLNHDAMYWYRQDPGQGLRLIYYSQIVNDFQKGDIAEGYSVSREKKESFPLTVTSAQKNPTAFYLCASSQNSGNTIYFGEGSWLTVV.

The chain joins TRBV28 to TRBJ1-5; 8 bases agree with TRBD1. Germline V gene sequence: CDR1 MDHEN, CDR2 SYDVKM. This CDR3 contains 18 residues. V trimming: 3 bases; J trimming: 4 bases; junction bases outside the gene matches: 14. As DNA, the CDR3 is TGTGCCAGCAGTTTGACCCGGGGCAGGGGGCCGTGGAATCAGCCCCAGCATTTT. It codes for CASSLTRGRGPWNQPQHF.